Sequencing of this TCR beta chain was carried out in a study of blood T cell repertoires in COVID-19. Overall study: The cDNA or gDNA used as material had been derived from T cells, B-cell-depleted T cells, or PBMCs.

In the original processing: From reference gene primer amplification, estimates of nucleated cell counts were derived. Profiling relied on immunoSEQ multiplex PCR, and the TCRdb table lists in-frame clones only, not all of them. V and J calls plus clone size are reproduced from that table; the DNA served to infer D and trimming. The sample has under 350,000 clones, around 90% seen once. Germline CDR1 SGHTA, CDR2 FQGTGA. CDR3 size: 13 residues. The ends were cut back, 4 bases at V and 5 bases at J, with 11 bases in the middle. The sequenced sample was peripheral blood. The sequence was collected from a man aged 50 or older with acute or convalescent COVID-19. V and J are TRBV7-3 and TRBJ1-1; D uncertain. CDR3 bases: TGTGCCAGCAGCTCCACAAGTGTAACTGAAGCTTTCTTT. Translated: CASSSTSVTEAFF.